This T cell receptor (beta chain) was profiled in a study of blood T cell repertoires in COVID-19. Study at large: Acute and convalescent COVID-19 samples came from the United States, Italy and Spain. From T cells, B-cell-depleted T cells, or PBMCs came the material, which was cDNA or gDNA.

V shed 2 bases and J shed 5 bases, with 12 bases lying between them. Germline CDR1 and CDR2: MNHEY and SVGAGI. This CDR3 is 14 amino acids long. In the study's own analysis: The authors estimated nucleated cell counts from reference gene primer amplification. Generated by immunoSEQ multiplex PCR, the TCRdb table keeps only in-frame clones and is missing some. V, J and clone size are those of that table, while D and trimming were read from the DNA. Found here are 100,000 to 120,000 clones, about 90% of them singletons; the top ten hold under 3%. The chain employs TRBV6-5 and TRBJ2-5, with a tentative D call TRBD2 (6 bases). This TCR derives from a human donor in a cohort sampled during active COVID-19. The material sequenced was peripheral blood. Here the CDR3 DNA reads TGTGCCAGCAGTTACGGGCACAGCGGGGAGACCCAGTACTTC. This translates into CASSYGHSGETQYF.